The 10 T cell receptor beta chains below were found in one sample sequenced in a study of blood T cell repertoires in COVID-19. The protocol was immunoSEQ multiplex PCR, while the TCRdb copy is restricted to in-frame clones and leaves out a portion. The sample includes about 300,000 clones, approximately 92% of them seen just once. The sequencing sample was made of peripheral blood. Receptor source: a woman in her twenties or thirties with COVID-19, enrolled during active disease.

The chain carries TRBV2 and TRBJ2-1; D is ambiguous. V lost 11 bases to trimming and J lost 7 bases, with 24 bases between them. CDR3 size: 15 residues. Looked up from germline, CDR1 is SNHLY and CDR2 is FYNNEI. The CDR3 sequence: CAATRGRGTRNEQFF. Here the CDR3 DNA reads TGTGCCGCGACTCGTGGCCGCGGTACAAGAAATGAGCAGTTCTTC.

CDR3: CASSGKGASGTYEQYF. The CDR3 region has the DNA TGCGCCAGCAGTGGGAAAGGTGCTAGCGGAACCTACGAGCAGTACTTC. V is TRBV10-1 and J is TRBJ2-7; 7 bases are a match to TRBD2. After removal of 4 bases from V and 2 bases from J, the junction contained 11 bases not matched to a gene. The CDR3 sequence is 16 residues long. The germline V gene encodes CDR1 WNHNN and CDR2 SYGVQD (reference sequence).

This clone was counted a few times. The chain couples TRBV27 to TRBJ1-5, with TRBD1 matching over 9 bases. V shed 0 bases and J 7 bases; nucleotides not matched to a gene: 7. The length of the CDR3 is 16 residues. Per the germline V gene, CDR1 is MNHEY and CDR2 is SMNVEV (reference sequence). CDR3 nucleotides: TGTGCCAGCAGTTTATCGGGACAGGGAATAGACCAGCCCCAGCATTTT. Residues: CASSLSGQGIDQPQHF.

J is TRBJ2-7 and V is TRBV5-1; TRBD1 might be the D (6 bases). CDR3 length equals 13 residues. The germline V gene has CDR1 SGHRS and CDR2 YFSETQ. Between the trimmed V and J ends, which lost 1 base and 6 bases, there was a span of 11 bases. The CDR3 DNA sequence: TGCGCCAGCAGCTTGTGGCAGGGGAGCGAGCAGTACTTC. Its translation: CASSLWQGSEQYF.

This chain uses TRBV4-1 with TRBJ2-5; no definite D call. This CDR3 is built from 12 residues. Trimming stripped 1 base from V and 5 bases from J, with 5 bases between. Germline V gene sequence: CDR1 MGHRA, CDR2 YSYEKL. CDR3 sequence reads: CASSQVRETQYF. DNA of the CDR3: TGCGCCAGCAGCCAAGTTCGGGAGACCCAGTACTTC.

This chain uses TRBV10-3 with TRBJ1-1; D call uncertain. Germline values: CDR1 ENHRY, CDR2 SYGVKD. The CDR3 runs to 14 residues. The ends were cut back, 5 bases at V and 4 bases at J, with 14 bases in the middle. The CDR3 here is CAISKDRRSTEAFF. CDR3 in DNA: TGTGCCATCAGTAAGGATAGGAGATCCACTGAAGCTTTCTTT.

This chain links TRBV29-1 with TRBJ2-7; 11 nucleotides agree with TRBD2. The length of the CDR3 is 15 residues. The germline V gene encodes CDR1 SQVTM and CDR2 ANQGSEA. J lost 3 bases, V lost 0 bases, and 4 bases had no gene match. CDR3 region: CSVEDSTSGSYEQYF. Written as DNA, the CDR3 is TGCAGCGTTGAAGATAGTACTAGCGGGAGCTACGAGCAGTACTTC.

This clone came up once. The chain joins TRBV4-3 to TRBJ1-1; D is perhaps TRBD1 (5 bases). Looked up from germline, CDR1 is LGHNA and CDR2 is YSLEER. Trimming took 0 bases from V and 6 from J, leaving 17 bases between them. The CDR3 sequence is 16 residues long. CDR3: CASSQEIVTEGAEAFF. CDR3 DNA sequence: TGCGCCAGCAGCCAAGAAATTGTGACCGAAGGGGCTGAAGCTTTCTTT.

The chain employs TRBV18 and TRBJ1-3; no firm D call. Deletions cut 3 bases from V and 0 bases from J, with 9 bases between. Per the germline V gene, CDR1 is KGHSH and CDR2 is LQKENI. CDR3 length: 15 amino acids. CDR3 DNA sequence: TGTGCCAGCTCACCCTTAGGGAGCTCTGGAAACACCATATATTTT. Amino acids: CASSPLGSSGNTIYF. Based on the CDR3 plus reference TRBV18 and TRBJ1-3, the full variable domain is NAGVMQNPRHLVRRRGQEARLRCSPMKGHSHVYWYRQLPEEGLKFMVYLQKENIIDESGMPKERFSAEFPKEGPSILRIQQVVRGDSAAYFCASSPLGSSGNTIYFGEGSWLTVV.

The V gene is TRBV29-1, the J gene TRBJ2-7; tentatively, D is TRBD2 (6 bases). Germline V gene lookup returns CDR1 SQVTM and CDR2 ANQGSEA. The CDR3 sequence is 12 residues long. Trimming stripped 6 bases from V and 5 bases from J, with 14 bases between. The CDR3 loop reads CSVRSIADEQYF. For the CDR3, the DNA is TGCAGCGTCAGATCGATAGCGGACGAGCAGTACTTC.